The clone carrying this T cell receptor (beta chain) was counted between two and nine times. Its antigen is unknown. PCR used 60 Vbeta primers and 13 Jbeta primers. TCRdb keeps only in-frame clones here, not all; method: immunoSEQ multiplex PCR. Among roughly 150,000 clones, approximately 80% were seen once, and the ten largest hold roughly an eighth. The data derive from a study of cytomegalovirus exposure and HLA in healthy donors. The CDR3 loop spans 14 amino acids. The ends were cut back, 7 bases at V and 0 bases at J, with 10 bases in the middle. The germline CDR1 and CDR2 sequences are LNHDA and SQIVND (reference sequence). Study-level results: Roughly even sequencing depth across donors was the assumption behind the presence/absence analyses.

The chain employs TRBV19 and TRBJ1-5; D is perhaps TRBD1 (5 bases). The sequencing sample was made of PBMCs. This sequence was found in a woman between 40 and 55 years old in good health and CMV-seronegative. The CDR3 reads CASTLTVSNQPQHF. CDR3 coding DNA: TGTGCCAGTACCCTGACAGTTAGCAATCAGCCCCAGCATTTT.